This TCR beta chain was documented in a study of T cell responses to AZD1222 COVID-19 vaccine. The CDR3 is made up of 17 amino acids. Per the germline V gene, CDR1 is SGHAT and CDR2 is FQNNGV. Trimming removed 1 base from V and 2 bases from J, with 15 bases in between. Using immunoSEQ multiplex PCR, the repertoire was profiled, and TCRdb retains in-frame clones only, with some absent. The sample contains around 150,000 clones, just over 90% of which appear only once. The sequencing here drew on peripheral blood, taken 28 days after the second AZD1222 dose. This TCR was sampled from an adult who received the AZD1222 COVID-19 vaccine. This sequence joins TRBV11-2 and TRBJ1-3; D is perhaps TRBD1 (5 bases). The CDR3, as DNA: TGTGCCAGCAGCTTAGGCCCTGGGGGAGAAACTGGAAACACCATATATTTT. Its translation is CASSLGPGGETGNTIYF.